The entry below gives a single T cell receptor beta chain sequence along with its context. Its antigen is still unknown. Sequencing used immunoSEQ multiplex PCR; TCRdb keeps in-frame clones, though not all of them. The repertoire holds tens of thousands of clones, 95% seen once, with over 6.5% in the top ten. The data were taken from a study of cytomegalovirus exposure and HLA in healthy donors. Germline V gene data show CDR1 as SGHRS and CDR2 as YFSETQ. Deletions cut 4 bases from V and 6 bases from J, with 8 bases between. This CDR3 contains 12 residues. Study findings and constraints: Rarity held for most TCR sequences, but there were some public TCRs that occurred in many donors. It was 150 to 200 TCR beta chains that were listed as cytomegalovirus-associated. High specificity and sensitivity for cytomegalovirus status were reported for the classifier.

Sequences were obtained from PBMCs. This TCR came from a woman aged 18-35 years in good health and CMV-seropositive. The chain is built from TRBV5-1 and TRBJ2-1, with TRBD1 as a possible D gene (6 bases). The chain's CDR3 is CASSPQGNEQFF. The DNA for the CDR3 is TGCGCCAGCAGCCCACAGGGCAATGAGCAGTTCTTC.